This TCR beta chain stems from a study of T cells in localized non-small cell lung cancer. Only in-frame clones appear in the TCRdb table, and some are missing; sequencing was by immunoSEQ multiplex PCR. The data contain approximately 35,000 clones, 75% to 95% of them seen just once; the ten biggest clones take up approximately 12%. There are a few counts of this clone. CDR3 length: 15 residues. CDR1 SGHNT and CDR2 YENEEA come from the germline V gene. Trimming took 2 bases from V and 9 from J, leaving 17 bases between them. Material: peripheral blood mononuclear cells, obtained before any cancer treatment. The clonotype was recovered from a female donor older than 55 with stage II lung adenocarcinoma. The chain employs TRBV11-3 and TRBJ2-1; D is perhaps TRBD1 (5 bases). The CDR3 is CASSLRTGDLGEQFF. CDR3 coding DNA: TGTGCCAGCAGCTTACGAACAGGCGACCTAGGTGAGCAGTTCTTC. Drawing the rest from reference TRBV11-3 and TRBJ2-1, the complete variable domain is EAGVVQSPRYKIIEKKQPVAFWCNPISGHNTLYWYLQNLGQGPELLIRYENEEAVDDSQLPKDRFSAERLKGVDSTLKIQPAELGDSAVYLCASSLRTGDLGEQFFGPGTRLTVL.